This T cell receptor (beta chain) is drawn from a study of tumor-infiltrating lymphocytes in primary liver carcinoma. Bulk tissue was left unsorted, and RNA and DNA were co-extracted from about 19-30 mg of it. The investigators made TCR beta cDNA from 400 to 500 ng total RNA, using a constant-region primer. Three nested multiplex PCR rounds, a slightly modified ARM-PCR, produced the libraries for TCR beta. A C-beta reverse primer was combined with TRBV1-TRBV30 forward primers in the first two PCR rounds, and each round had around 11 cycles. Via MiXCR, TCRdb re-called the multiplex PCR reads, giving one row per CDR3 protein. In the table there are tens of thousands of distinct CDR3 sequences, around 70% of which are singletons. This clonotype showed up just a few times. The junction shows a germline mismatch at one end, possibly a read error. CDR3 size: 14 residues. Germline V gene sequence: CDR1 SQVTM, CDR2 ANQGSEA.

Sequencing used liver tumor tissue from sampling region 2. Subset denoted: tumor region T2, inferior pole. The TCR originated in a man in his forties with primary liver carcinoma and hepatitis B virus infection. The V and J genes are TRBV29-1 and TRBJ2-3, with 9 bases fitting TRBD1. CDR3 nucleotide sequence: TGCAGTTTTAGGACAGGGGCTTTCACAGATGCGCAGTATTTT. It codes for CSFRTGAFTDAQYF.